This is a list of T cell receptor beta chains from one sample in a study of blood T cell repertoires in COVID-19. Measured with immunoSEQ multiplex PCR; TCRdb has only the in-frame clones, and not every one. This sample yields fewer than 250,000 clones, of which 83% are seen a single time; approximately 5% belongs to the top ten. Sequenced input: PBMCs or T cells enriched from blood (not recorded which). All receptors come from a woman between 45 and 60 years old who had been exposed to COVID-19. Both conserved end residues are part of each CDR3. Some rows have no size entry. The others give once, few or many, or a class for an expanded clone.

CDR3 length,V gene,J gene,clone size,CDR3 protein
15,TRBV6-5,TRBJ2-2,-,CASSSTRGSTGELFF
13,TRBV14,TRBJ1-1,once,CASSQGTNTEAFF
15,TRBV5-1,TRBJ1-1,-,CASSLADRGWTEAFF
15,TRBV7-2,TRBJ1-3,-,CASSLRGLGGNTIYF
18,TRBV20-1,TRBJ2-6,once,CSASPISGFSSGANVLTF
15,TRBV28,TRBJ2-3,-,CASTHRQGMTDTQYF
16,TRBV5-6,TRBJ2-7,once,CASSLSSSRMIYEQYF
15,TRBV18,TRBJ2-7,-,CASTRDGLPNYEQYF
11,TRBV27,TRBJ2-7,-,CATRTAYEQYF
15,TRBV19,TRBJ1-2,-,CASDPGTGGKYGYTF
16,TRBV7-2,TRBJ2-7,-,CASSLRPGQGGYEQYF
15,TRBV15,TRBJ1-2,-,CATSRDQGAGDGYTF
13,TRBV12-3/TRBV12-4,TRBJ1-1,once,CASSLAGSAEAFF
14,TRBV27,TRBJ2-7,-,CASSATGRHYEQYF
16,TRBV6-5,TRBJ2-2,-,CASSYLGTGETGELFF
16,TRBV5-5,TRBJ1-1,-,CASSLRTGKSNTEAFF
16,TRBV28,TRBJ1-4,-,CASSFVGGRTNEKLFF
15,TRBV7-2,TRBJ2-3,-,CASSLGRGSTDTQYF
15,TRBV5-4,TRBJ2-3,-,CASSLAGGSTDTQYF
14,TRBV28,TRBJ1-2,-,CASSGDRTNYGYTF
16,TRBV7-9,TRBJ1-4,once,CASSFGGKATNEKLFF
13,TRBV14,TRBJ1-1,once,CASTEGMGTEAFF
14,TRBV5-1,TRBJ2-1,few,CASSLGPLANEQFF
14,TRBV5-4,TRBJ1-4,-,CASSYGGSVEKLFF
15,TRBV5-8,TRBJ1-2,-,CASSFRYRTNYGYTF
15,TRBV19,TRBJ1-1,-,CASSSRTRENTEAFF
15,TRBV29-1,TRBJ1-2,once,CSVPLAGTGPYGYTF
15,TRBV6-1,TRBJ1-3,-,CASSEALSSGNTIYF
13,TRBV18,TRBJ2-1,-,CASSPGRYNEQFF
13,TRBV12-3/TRBV12-4,TRBJ1-2,-,CASTLQGDYGYTF
18,TRBV27,TRBJ2-1,-,CASSLGGLAGGQRNEQFF
14,TRBV13,TRBJ1-1,-,CASTKGRVRTEAFF
15,TRBV7-2,TRBJ2-1,-,CASSLVRGAYNEQFF
15,TRBV6-2/TRBV6-3,TRBJ2-3,once,CASSLAGGFTDTQYF
20,TRBV5-4,TRBJ2-4,-,CASSLPGSPLREVAKNIQYF
13,TRBV11-3,TRBJ1-1,few,CASSFDSNTEAFF
16,TRBV6-6,TRBJ1-5,-,CASSPRGGQSNQPQHF